The rows below give T cell receptor beta chains drawn from one sample of a study of T cell responses to AZD1222 COVID-19 vaccine. Profiled with immunoSEQ multiplex PCR; TCRdb holds only in-frame clones, not every one. The sample yields 95,000 to 120,000 clones, approximately 88% seen once. This material consisted of peripheral blood, taken 28 days after the second AZD1222 dose. The receptor source for this set is an adult who received the AZD1222 COVID-19 vaccine. The CDR3 runs from the conserved cysteine through the conserved F or W.

J	V	CDR3
TRBJ2-7	TRBV5-1	CASTPGQWVGYEQYF
TRBJ1-2	TRBV6-5	CASSRGRGINGYTF
TRBJ1-1	TRBV18	CASSPTGNTEAFF
TRBJ2-1	TRBV2	CASSRDNYNEQFF
TRBJ1-4	TRBV19	CASSRVTLNEKLFF
TRBJ1-2	TRBV7-9	CASSQGVQATNYGYTF
TRBJ1-1	TRBV7-6	CASSLDRGPTEAFF
TRBJ2-5	TRBV3-1/TRBV3-2	CASRSDRGVLETQYF
TRBJ1-1	TRBV18	CASSRTGNTEAFF
TRBJ1-2	TRBV25-1	CASSEDSGSYGYTF
TRBJ2-7	TRBV19	CATSDSLWNEQYF
TRBJ2-1	TRBV9	CASSVGRGLAYNEQFF
TRBJ2-5	TRBV12-3/TRBV12-4	CASRTGAQETQYF
TRBJ2-5	TRBV6-2/TRBV6-3	CASSSSEGETQYF
TRBJ2-3	TRBV4-3	CASSQDFGVTDTQYF
TRBJ2-6	TRBV19	CASSTFGGGPFRSGANVLTF
TRBJ2-7	TRBV6-5	CASSYSLKGYEQYF
TRBJ2-1	TRBV9	CASSERTANNNEQFF
TRBJ1-4	TRBV5-1	CASSIAGEKLFF
TRBJ1-5	TRBV6-5	CASRVNSNQPQHF
TRBJ1-1	TRBV4-3	CASSQRGRTEAFF
TRBJ1-4	TRBV5-5	CASSSGTNNEKLFF
TRBJ1-1	TRBV9	CASSVTGSGEAFF
TRBJ2-5	TRBV2	CASFRTGWETQYF
TRBJ2-7	TRBV2	CASSVGHLSYEQYF
TRBJ2-3	TRBV7-3	CASSLQDRDTQYF
TRBJ2-6	TRBV7-6	CASSQAQGAGANVLTF
TRBJ1-1	TRBV28	CASSLGKNTEAFF
TRBJ1-5	TRBV19	CAARGAGNQPQHF
TRBJ1-1	TRBV3-1/TRBV3-2	CASSPRDRGRTEAFF
TRBJ1-4	TRBV6-5	CASSYSVQPNEKLFF
TRBJ2-2	TRBV7-8	CANTRDGSNTGELFF
TRBJ1-2	TRBV7-3	CASNEQGTDGYTF
TRBJ2-1	TRBV4-3	CASSQETSGGYNEQFF
TRBJ2-7	TRBV15	CATSDSLGGDEQYF
TRBJ1-6	TRBV11-2	CASSLTSSYNSPLHF
TRBJ1-2	TRBV9	CASSVKQGGGYTF
TRBJ1-1	TRBV7-2	CASSLYTEAFF
TRBJ2-7	TRBV29-1	CSVDGRQGSYEQYF
TRBJ1-4	TRBV9	CASSPLGTVNEKLFF
TRBJ1-4	TRBV7-9	CASDGTGTNEKLFF